This TCR beta chain is from a study of blood T cell repertoires in COVID-19. Study-wide context: COVID-19 samples collected from the United States, Italy and Spain covered acute and convalescent phases.

A remark on this clone: At one boundary the junction diverges from the germline segment, which might be a read error.

Looked up from germline, CDR1 is MDHEN and CDR2 is SYDVKM. This CDR3 region has 16 residues. Per the study methods: Estimated nucleated cell counts came from reference gene primer amplification. TCRdb keeps only in-frame clones here, not all; method: immunoSEQ multiplex PCR. V, J and clone size are taken as reported in that table, and D and trimming were inferred from the DNA itself. This table has a few hundred thousand clones, around 84% appearing once. The TCR originated in a man in his 60s with acute or convalescent COVID-19. The sample was peripheral blood. The J gene is TRBJ1-2, the V gene TRBV28; 8 positions match TRBD1. The CDR3 is CASSLTPGRRDRGYRF. The CDR3 DNA is TGTGCCAGCAGTTTAACCCCCGGAAGAAGAGACAGGGGATATAGGTTC.